Listed here are 3 T cell receptor beta chains from one sample, sequenced in a study of low-dose radiotherapy and immunotherapy resistance in tumors. Time point noted: after trial treatment. Treatment specified: LDRT plus nivolumab, ipilimumab, low-dose cyclophosphamide and aspirin (RACIN trial). TRAV- and TRBV-specific primers primed first-strand cDNA, covering alpha and beta chains. Using a constant-region primer together with a V-primer adapter, TCRs were subjected to approximately 20 PCR cycles of amplification. MiXCR was run by TCRdb on the reads, yielding one entry per CDR3 protein. In the table there are roughly 100,000 distinct CDR3 sequences, 20% to 25% of which are singletons. The sequencing here drew on PBMCs, taken after low-dose radiotherapy plus immunotherapy. Receptors originate from a female donor with ovarian cancer.

There are many counts of this clonotype. V usage is TRBV6-2 or TRBV6-3 and J usage is TRBJ2-5; perhaps TRBD1 as D (6 bases). V lost 10 bases to trimming and J lost 5 bases, with 14 bases between them. CDR1 is MNHEY and CDR2 is SVGEGT in the germline V gene. The CDR3 consists of 12 residues. Here the CDR3 DNA reads TGTGCCACCCGGAACAGGGTTGAGACCCAGTACTTC. This codes for CATRNRVETQYF.

The table lists this clonotype with many counts. The chain carries TRBV7-9 and TRBJ2-5; D might be TRBD1 (7 bases). CDR1 and CDR2 from the germline V gene are SEHNR and FQNEAQ (reference sequence). V was pared by 6 bases and J by 5 bases, with 16 bases between. The CDR3 is 14 residues long. The CDR3: CASSHRGGSETQYF. Here the CDR3 DNA reads TGTGCCAGCAGTCACAGGGGAGGTTCGGAGACCCAGTACTTC.

This clonotype occurred many times. The V call is TRBV5-1, the J call TRBJ2-5; the D call may be TRBD1 or TRBD2 (5 bases each). V shed 0 bases and J shed 5 bases, with 11 bases lying between them. CDR1 SGHRS and CDR2 YFSETQ come from the germline V gene. The CDR3 is 14 residues long. The CDR3, as DNA: TGCGCCAGCAGCTTGGTCGGGGCTGGTGAGACCCAGTACTTC. Amino acids: CASSLVGAGETQYF.